This is a list of T cell receptor beta chains from one sample in a study of regulatory T cells in long-lasting Graves disease. MiXCR, applied by TCRdb to the multiplex PCR reads, yields one record per CDR3 protein. The repertoire holds almost 450,000 distinct CDR3 sequences, 16% seen once, with about 10% in the top ten. This sample was also put to use in a study of T cells in Graves' hyperthyroidism and ophthalmopathy.

The specimen was peripheral blood mononuclear cells (PBMCs), collected at new diagnosis, from a patient treated with antithyroid drugs. The receptors shown here come from a woman aged 25-40 years with Graves disease. CDR3s include the opening cysteine and the closing phenylalanine or tryptophan. The D gene is left open where the match is weak. Part of the rows lack a size; the others show once, few, many or a class for expanded clones.

j_gene,d_gene,abundance,len,v_gene,CDR3nt,CDR3aa
TRBJ2-1,NA,few,13,TRBV19,TGTGCCAGTAGTGCCCCTGAAGGGGATGAGCAGTTCTTC,CASSAPEGDEQFF
TRBJ2-2,NA,many,16,TRBV2,TGTGCCAGCAGTGCCGCCGGGGGAGGGAACACCGGGGAGCTGTTTTTT,CASSAAGGGNTGELFF
TRBJ1-1,NA,many,17,TRBV11-2,TGTGCCAGCAGCCACGCGTGGCAGCCTCGGCGGAACACTGAAGCTTTCTTT,CASSHAWQPRRNTEAFF
TRBJ2-4,TRBD1,NA,16,TRBV6-2/TRBV6-3,TGTGCCAGCAGTGAAGAAGGGACAGTAGCCAAAAACATTCAGTACTTC,CASSEEGTVAKNIQYF
TRBJ1-5,NA,many,15,TRBV27,TGTGCCAGCAGTTTAGCAGGGATGGGTAGCCAGCCCCAGCATTTT,CASSLAGMGSQPQHF
TRBJ2-1,NA,many,14,TRBV11-2,TGTGCCAGCAGAAATGGAGTGGGGCGGGTTGAGCAGTTCTTC,CASRNGVGRVEQFF
TRBJ2-7,TRBD1,many,16,TRBV28,TGTGCCAGCAGTTTACCCAGTCACAGGGGGCCGAGGGAGCAGTACTTC,CASSLPSHRGPREQYF
TRBJ1-2,NA,few,14,TRBV19,TGTGCCAGTAGGGAGGACAGAATCAACTATGGCTACACCTTC,CASREDRINYGYTF
TRBJ2-7,TRBD1,many,15,TRBV7-2,TGTGCCAGCAGCTTAGGGTGGGACAGTGTTTACGAGCAGTACTTC,CASSLGWDSVYEQYF
TRBJ2-3,TRBD2,many,14,TRBV20-1,TGCAGTGCCTGGACTAGCGGGAGCCCAGATACGCAGTATTTT,CSAWTSGSPDTQYF
TRBJ2-7,TRBD2,many,16,TRBV15,TGTGCCACCAGCAGAGGCCAGGGACTAGCGGGTTACGAGCAGTACTTC,CATSRGQGLAGYEQYF
TRBJ2-7,NA,many,14,TRBV11-1,TGTGCCAGCAGCTTAGGAACAGGGACCTACGAGCAGTACTTC,CASSLGTGTYEQYF
TRBJ2-1,NA,NA,14,TRBV4-3,TGCGCCAGCAATCTTCCGAAGAGTGTACATGAGCAGTTCTTC,CASNLPKSVHEQFF
TRBJ2-1,NA,few,15,TRBV5-1,TGCGCCAGCAGCTTCACCGGGACATACCCTCTTCCTCCGTTCTTC,CASSFTGTYPLPPFF
TRBJ2-2,NA,NA,18,TRBV7-8,TGTGCCAGCAGCCTCGGGAGGGGACAGGAGAGTTTTCACGGGGAGCTGTTTTTT,CASSLGRGQESFHGELFF
TRBJ1-5,NA,NA,12,TRBV6-1,TGTGCCAGCAGTGGACAATTCGGGCCCCAGCATTTT,CASSGQFGPQHF
TRBJ1-1,TRBD1,few,14,TRBV28,TGTGCCAGCAACCCCCCTCTCCGGGACAGCGAAGCTTTCTTT,CASNPPLRDSEAFF
TRBJ2-7,NA,many,11,TRBV20-1,TGCAGTGCTAGAGTCGGCCACGAGCAGTACTTC,CSARVGHEQYF
TRBJ2-7,NA,many,11,TRBV10-1,TGTGCCAGCAGTGGCCCGGGAGAGCAGTACTTC,CASSGPGEQYF
TRBJ1-2,TRBD1,NA,15,TRBV20-1,TGCAGTGCTAGAGATCAGGGGGCGGTAAACTATGGCTACACCTTC,CSARDQGAVNYGYTF
TRBJ2-2,TRBD2,NA,15,TRBV12-3/TRBV12-4,TGTGCCAGCAGCCTACTAGCGGGGGCGACCGGGGAGCTGTTTTTT,CASSLLAGATGELFF
TRBJ1-5,NA,NA,14,TRBV2,TGTGCCAGCAGTGAGTGGACAGATAATCAGCCCCAGCATTTT,CASSEWTDNQPQHF
TRBJ1-1,NA,many,11,TRBV12-3/TRBV12-4,TGTGCCAGCAGTTCAACTCACACAGCTTTCTTT,CASSSTHTAFF
TRBJ1-5,NA,few,13,TRBV5-1,TGCGCCAGCAGCTTCGGACCAAATCAGCCCCAGCATTTT,CASSFGPNQPQHF
TRBJ2-5,NA,many,14,TRBV20-1,TGCAGTGCTAGATGGGCAACCGCCGGGGAGACCCAGTACTTC,CSARWATAGETQYF
TRBJ2-5,TRBD1,many,14,TRBV10-3,TGTGCCATCAGCCCCGGGACAGAGCAAGAGACCCAGTACTTC,CAISPGTEQETQYF
TRBJ2-1,TRBD1,many,13,TRBV28,TGTGCCAGCAGGCGACAGGGGGCGTATGAGCAGTTCTTC,CASRRQGAYEQFF
TRBJ2-3,NA,many,14,TRBV2,TGTGCCAGCAGCGGACTTAATAGCACAGATACGCAGTATTTT,CASSGLNSTDTQYF
TRBJ2-7,NA,NA,14,TRBV4-1,TGCGCCAGCAGCCAAGGCGGGAATAGGAACGAGCAGTACTTC,CASSQGGNRNEQYF
TRBJ2-7,TRBD2,many,13,TRBV20-1,TGCAGTGCCAGGACTAGAACCTCCTACGAGCAGTACTTC,CSARTRTSYEQYF
TRBJ2-7,TRBD1,few,15,TRBV13,TGTGCCAGCAGCATCGAAGGGACAGGGCGTTACGAGCAGTACTTC,CASSIEGTGRYEQYF
TRBJ2-2,TRBD2,NA,15,TRBV12-3/TRBV12-4,TGTGCCAGCAGTTGGGAGGCGGGAGGGACCGGGGAGCTGTTTTTT,CASSWEAGGTGELFF
TRBJ1-6,NA,many,13,TRBV30,TGTGCCTGCCAGGAGGCCTCGGGGTCACCCCTCCACTTT,CACQEASGSPLHF